This entry describes one T cell receptor beta chain. This clone's antigen is unknown. Base quality data are lacking; no much larger clone is found one base away. Each collaborating institution followed its own protocols to collect whole blood in K2EDTA tubes. Collaborator samples were shipped for TCRbeta analysis as frozen whole blood, isolated PBMCs, or DNA extracted from either sample type. The data were taken from a study of blood T cell repertoires in COVID-19 (dated by TCRdb to 2019 to 2021). Notes on the research overall: Samples covering the acute and convalescent phases of COVID-19 were provided by collaborators in the United States, Italy and Spain. Deeply sampled blood TCRbeta repertoires from subjects exposed to, actively infected with, or recovered from COVID-19 were included in the dataset. The repertoires were released in a freely available public database intended as a resource for research on the immune response to SARS-CoV-2. Samples were obtained from the ongoing ImmuneRACE study (first 160 participants) and from roughly 1,300 subjects provided by 6 global collaborators. Sample metadata almost always included a de-identified subject ID, COVID-19 status, age in years and sex. Where available, HLA class I and class II types were taken from metadata supplied by the sample provider and were not determined by assay-based typing. The prospective study material was composed of cDNA or gDNA derived from T cells, B-cell-depleted T cells, or PBMCs.

TCRbeta CDR3 regions were amplified from genomic DNA by means of the immunoSEQ Assay, a bias-controlled multiplex PCR. In the authors' own workflow: Nucleated cell counts per sample were estimated from amplification of reference gene primers within the assay. To quantify the absolute abundance of each unique TCRbeta CDR3 rearrangement, sequence reads were collapsed and filtered. For each sample, productive Simpson clonality was calculated as the square root of Simpson's diversity index across productive rearrangements. Imported from immuneACCESS, the table was reduced by TCRdb to in-frame sequences with V and J called. These copies leave out some clones; in studies compared against another copy, an unresolved V gene accounts for under half, and the cause of the remainder is not known. V and J calls and clone size are given by that table; D and trimming were obtained from the DNA. Recorded for this sample are 50,000 to 75,000 clones; roughly 90% of them occurred a single time. Jointly, the top ten make up over 20% of the sample.

Sequences LNHDA (CDR1) and SQIVND (CDR2) are obtained from the germline V gene (reference sequence). The CDR3 covers 15 residues, taking in both the cysteine and the phenylalanine. The entry retains the CDR3 DNA only, 45 bases that are in frame from base 1. The V and J ends are trimmed by 1 base and 7 bases, leaving 13 bases between them. Paper-wide results and their limitations: How much clinical and demographic metadata was included differed by source and by participant, and the metadata was provided uncurated.

The chain is assembled from TRBV19 and TRBJ2-2; TRBD2 is a possible D gene, resting on 6 matching bases. The sequence was obtained from a woman aged 50 to 65 with active or convalescent COVID-19. The source material was peripheral blood. The DNA sequence follows: TGTGCCAGTAGTATAGCGGGAGTGAGGGTCGGGGAGCTGTTTTTT. Translated, it reads CASSIAGVRVGELFF.